This record looks at one T cell receptor beta chain sequence and its context. This may arise from a read error, as a much more abundant clone is one base away. This entry is derived from a study of early T cells in non-severe SARS-CoV-2 infection. Turning to the study itself: Bulk RNA taken from unsorted whole blood was sequenced, leaving chains unpaired.

Each CDR3 protein is one row after TCRdb ran MiXCR on the 5' RACE reads. The sample shows approximately 35,000 distinct CDR3 sequences, 4.5% to 7% of them seen only once. Per germline, CDR1 MGHRA and CDR2 YSYEKL. V lost 4 bases, J lost 2 bases, and 18 bases lay in between. The CDR3 covers 16 residues. Sequenced sample: whole blood. The TCR originated in an adult who was a healthcare worker with PCR-confirmed SARS-CoV-2 infection or an uninfected control (not recorded which). This chain joins TRBV4-1 and TRBJ2-7, with D perhaps matching TRBD2 (6 bases). This chain's CDR3 is CASSRDNPGVTYEQYF. The CDR3 nucleotides are TGCGCCAGCAGCCGAGATAATCCGGGAGTCACCTACGAGCAGTACTTC.